This T cell receptor (beta chain) was recorded in a study of cytomegalovirus exposure and HLA in healthy donors. The PCR employed 60 Vbeta primers together with 13 Jbeta primers. The method was immunoSEQ multiplex PCR; TCRdb's version includes in-frame clones alone and lacks a portion of them. The sample contains roughly 160,000 clones, roughly 76% of which appear only once. All donors participated as healthy donors of bone marrow. This CDR3 has 14 amino acids. The germline V gene has CDR1 PRHDT and CDR2 FYEKMQ (reference sequence). The germline V and J ends were trimmed by 0 bases and 3 bases, with 8 bases remaining between them.

The TCR was taken from a woman aged 45-65 years in good health and CMV-seronegative. The rearrangement joins TRBV13 to TRBJ1-1; tentatively, D is TRBD1 (6 bases). The sample taken for sequencing was PBMCs. CDR3 sequence reads: CASSLGQGHTEAFF. The CDR3 DNA is TGTGCCAGCAGCTTAGGACAGGGACACACTGAAGCTTTCTTT.